This TCR beta chain appears in the sequencing data of a study of blood T cell repertoires in COVID-19. Overall study: Samples taken during acute and convalescent COVID-19 were collected in the United States, Italy and Spain.

CDR3 size: 18 residues. CDR1 and CDR2 (germline): LGHNA, YNFKEQ. The junction had 9 bases not matched to a gene; V was cut back by 4 bases and J by 1 base. Produced via immunoSEQ multiplex PCR; TCRdb's table is partial and in-frame only. The sample lists about 76,000 clones, 87% occurring once. The chain has TRBV4-2 and TRBJ2-2, with 10 bases that match TRBD2. The source of this sequence is a woman aged 80 or over with active or convalescent COVID-19. Sample: peripheral blood. CDR3 in amino acids: CASSRAGLAGGNTGELFF. In DNA, the CDR3 is TGTGCCAGCAGCCGGGCGGGATTAGCGGGGGGGAACACCGGGGAGCTGTTTTTT.